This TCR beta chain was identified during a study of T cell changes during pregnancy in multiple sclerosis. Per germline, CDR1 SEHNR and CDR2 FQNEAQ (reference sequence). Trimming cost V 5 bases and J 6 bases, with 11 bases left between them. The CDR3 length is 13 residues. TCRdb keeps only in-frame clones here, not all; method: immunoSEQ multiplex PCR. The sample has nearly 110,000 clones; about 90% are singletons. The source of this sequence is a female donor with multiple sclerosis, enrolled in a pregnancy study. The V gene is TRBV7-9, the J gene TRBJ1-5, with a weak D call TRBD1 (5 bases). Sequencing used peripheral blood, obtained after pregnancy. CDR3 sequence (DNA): TGTGCCAGCAGCCCCTTTACAGGTCAGCCCCAGCATTTT. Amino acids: CASSPFTGQPQHF.